This TCR beta chain was recovered during a study of cytomegalovirus exposure and HLA in healthy donors. Both 60 Vbeta primers and 13 Jbeta primers went into the PCR. Generated by immunoSEQ multiplex PCR, the TCRdb table keeps only in-frame clones and is missing some. The data contain under 300,000 clones, 86% of them seen just once; the ten biggest clones take up 3% to 4%. The germline V gene encodes CDR1 LGHNA and CDR2 YNFKEQ. V shed 1 base, J shed 7 bases, and the junction held 9 bases outside the gene matches. CDR3 size: 15 residues. The V and J genes are TRBV4-2 and TRBJ2-7, with TRBD2 identical over 8 bases. The specimen was PBMCs. This sequence was found in a man aged 35-49 years in good health and CMV-seropositive. The CDR3 coding sequence is TGTGCCAGCAGCCAAGTCTCGGGAGGGCCGAGGGAGCAGTACTTC. The encoded protein is CASSQVSGGPREQYF.